The entry that follows covers one T cell receptor (beta chain) sequence. This may be a read error: a much more frequent sequence differs by one nucleotide. There were TCR beta CDR3 regions amplified from RNA transcripts. Initially, a first-round RT-PCR of the TCR CDR3 employed the HTBI primer set. TCRdb redid the calling of the multiplex PCR reads with MiXCR, one entry per CDR3 protein. The sample holds a few hundred thousand distinct CDR3 sequences, less than 20% seen once. On the basis of clinical symptoms, serum thyroxine and TRAb, thyroid ultrasound and orbital computed tomography, diagnoses were made. The data were taken from a study of T cells in Graves' hyperthyroidism and ophthalmopathy. Per the germline V gene, CDR1 is SGHAT and CDR2 is FQDESV (reference sequence). This CDR3 is 16 amino acids long.

This TCR was recovered from a middle-aged man with Graves' ophthalmopathy. The sample consisted of blood. This sequence joins TRBV11-1 and TRBJ2-1; possible D gene TRBD2, 6 bases. The CDR3 DNA reads as TGTGCCAACAGCTCTAGCGCGCCAGCGGCCTACAATGAGCAGTTCTTC. Translating gives CANSSSAPAAYNEQFF.